The rows below give T cell receptor beta chains drawn from one sample of a study of cytomegalovirus exposure and HLA in healthy donors. Here immunoSEQ multiplex PCR was the method, and the copy in TCRdb shows in-frame clones only, minus some. The table lists around 150,000 clones, roughly three quarters of them singletons. The sample taken for sequencing was PBMCs. The receptor set was obtained from a human donor in good health. CDR3s include the opening cysteine and the closing phenylalanine or tryptophan. The D gene is left open where the match is weak. The listing skips clone size in some rows; elsewhere it reads once, few, many or a size class.

v_call: TRBV5-6
j_call: TRBJ2-5
clone_size: -
d_call: -
cdr3_aa: CASSLASAGTQYF
cdr3_nt: TGTGCCAGCAGCTTGGCCTCGGCGGGAACCCAGTACTTC

v_call: TRBV10-2
j_call: TRBJ1-4
clone_size: -
d_call: -
cdr3_aa: CASGSGTNEKLFF
cdr3_nt: TGCGCCAGCGGCTCCGGGACTAATGAAAAACTGTTTTTT

v_call: TRBV30
j_call: TRBJ1-1
clone_size: -
d_call: -
cdr3_aa: CAWSFSGLDTEAFF
cdr3_nt: TGTGCCTGGAGTTTTTCAGGGTTAGACACTGAAGCTTTCTTT

v_call: TRBV25-1
j_call: TRBJ2-7
clone_size: few
d_call: TRBD2
cdr3_aa: CATSGSSYEQYF
cdr3_nt: TGTGCTACCAGCGGGAGCAGTTACGAGCAGTACTTC

v_call: TRBV6-5
j_call: TRBJ1-1
clone_size: -
d_call: TRBD1
cdr3_aa: CASSYSTGRTEAFF
cdr3_nt: TGTGCCAGCAGTTACTCGACAGGGCGGACTGAAGCTTTCTTT

v_call: TRBV28
j_call: TRBJ2-2
clone_size: -
d_call: -
cdr3_aa: CASSSGPGSDTGELFF
cdr3_nt: TGTGCCAGCAGTTCGGGGCCCGGGAGTGACACCGGGGAGCTGTTTTTT

v_call: TRBV6-6
j_call: TRBJ2-7
clone_size: -
d_call: TRBD1
cdr3_aa: CASWGQATSYEQYF
cdr3_nt: TGTGCCAGTTGGGGACAGGCGACCTCCTACGAGCAGTACTTC

v_call: TRBV7-8
j_call: TRBJ2-7
clone_size: -
d_call: TRBD1
cdr3_aa: CASSQGDSSYEQYF
cdr3_nt: TGTGCCAGCAGCCAGGGGGACAGCTCCTACGAGCAGTACTTC

v_call: TRBV2
j_call: TRBJ1-2
clone_size: -
d_call: TRBD1
cdr3_aa: CASMTDRGRVYGYTF
cdr3_nt: TGTGCCAGCATGACCGACAGGGGGCGCGTCTATGGCTACACCTTC

v_call: TRBV11-2
j_call: TRBJ2-2
clone_size: -
d_call: TRBD1
cdr3_aa: CASSLASPTGGNTGELFF
cdr3_nt: TGTGCCAGCAGCTTAGCTTCCCCGACAGGGGGGAACACCGGGGAGCTGTTTTTT

v_call: TRBV25-1
j_call: TRBJ1-4
clone_size: -
d_call: TRBD1
cdr3_aa: CASSVTGTGGTIRIF
cdr3_nt: TGTGCCAGCAGTGTGACCGGGACAGGGGGCACCATTCGGATTTTT

v_call: TRBV28
j_call: TRBJ2-7
clone_size: -
d_call: TRBD2
cdr3_aa: CASSSGTSGWFSYEQYF
cdr3_nt: TGTGCCAGCAGTTCTGGGACTAGCGGGTGGTTCTCCTACGAGCAGTACTTC

v_call: TRBV15
j_call: TRBJ2-7
clone_size: -
d_call: TRBD2
cdr3_aa: CATSRRHLAGGAYEQYF
cdr3_nt: TGTGCCACCAGCAGACGTCACCTAGCGGGAGGTGCCTACGAGCAGTACTTC

v_call: TRBV9
j_call: TRBJ2-2
clone_size: -
d_call: -
cdr3_aa: CASSYTSGELFF
cdr3_nt: TGTGCCAGCAGCTACACGTCGGGGGAGCTGTTTTTT

v_call: TRBV1
j_call: TRBJ2-7
clone_size: -
d_call: -
cdr3_aa: CTSSPPSGRIEWPYEQYF
cdr3_nt: TGCACCAGCAGCCCCCCTAGCGGGAGGATCGAATGGCCCTACGAGCAGTACTTC

v_call: TRBV6-5
j_call: TRBJ2-7
clone_size: few
d_call: -
cdr3_aa: CASSDSRQGHEQYF
cdr3_nt: TGTGCCAGCAGTGACAGTAGGCAGGGTCACGAGCAGTACTTC

v_call: TRBV19
j_call: TRBJ1-4
clone_size: -
d_call: -
cdr3_aa: CASSIPGSPNEKLFF
cdr3_nt: TGTGCCAGTAGTATCCCGGGGTCACCTAATGAAAAACTGTTTTTT

v_call: TRBV11-2
j_call: TRBJ1-2
clone_size: -
d_call: TRBD1
cdr3_aa: CASRPQGGNGYTF
cdr3_nt: TGTGCCAGCAGGCCACAGGGGGGCAATGGCTACACCTTC

v_call: TRBV19
j_call: TRBJ1-1
clone_size: once
d_call: -
cdr3_aa: CASSMEGIGAFF
cdr3_nt: TGTGCCAGTAGTATGGAGGGTATTGGAGCTTTCTTT

v_call: TRBV28
j_call: TRBJ1-5
clone_size: -
d_call: -
cdr3_aa: CASSLSTTGWSNQPQHF
cdr3_nt: TGTGCCAGCAGTTTATCCACGACTGGTTGGAGCAATCAGCCCCAGCATTTT

v_call: TRBV19
j_call: TRBJ2-3
clone_size: -
d_call: TRBD2
cdr3_aa: CASSIKSGSGTQYF
cdr3_nt: TGTGCCAGTAGTATAAAGAGCGGGAGCGGTACGCAGTATTTT

v_call: TRBV5-4
j_call: TRBJ1-2
clone_size: -
d_call: TRBD1
cdr3_aa: CASSGDRGTQVGGYTF
cdr3_nt: TGTGCCAGCAGCGGGGACAGGGGAACGCAGGTCGGTGGCTACACCTTC

v_call: TRBV5-4
j_call: TRBJ2-7
clone_size: -
d_call: TRBD1
cdr3_aa: CASSLGSGAGGFYEQYF
cdr3_nt: TGTGCCAGCAGCTTGGGAAGTGGCGCAGGGGGCTTTTACGAGCAGTACTTC

v_call: TRBV11-2
j_call: TRBJ1-1
clone_size: -
d_call: TRBD1
cdr3_aa: CASSPGQGRYEAFF
cdr3_nt: TGTGCCAGCAGTCCAGGACAGGGGCGATATGAAGCTTTCTTT

v_call: TRBV27
j_call: TRBJ1-6
clone_size: -
d_call: -
cdr3_aa: CASSLVGWGGDDSPLHF
cdr3_nt: TGTGCCAGCAGTTTAGTAGGTTGGGGCGGCGATGATTCACCCCTCCACTTT

v_call: TRBV7-2
j_call: TRBJ2-7
clone_size: -
d_call: TRBD2
cdr3_aa: CASSLVAGGPYEQYF
cdr3_nt: TGTGCCAGCAGCTTAGTGGCGGGAGGCCCCTACGAGCAGTACTTC

v_call: TRBV5-6
j_call: TRBJ2-7
clone_size: -
d_call: -
cdr3_aa: CASSLVQVSYEQYF
cdr3_nt: TGTGCCAGCAGCTTGGTTCAGGTCTCCTACGAGCAGTACTTC